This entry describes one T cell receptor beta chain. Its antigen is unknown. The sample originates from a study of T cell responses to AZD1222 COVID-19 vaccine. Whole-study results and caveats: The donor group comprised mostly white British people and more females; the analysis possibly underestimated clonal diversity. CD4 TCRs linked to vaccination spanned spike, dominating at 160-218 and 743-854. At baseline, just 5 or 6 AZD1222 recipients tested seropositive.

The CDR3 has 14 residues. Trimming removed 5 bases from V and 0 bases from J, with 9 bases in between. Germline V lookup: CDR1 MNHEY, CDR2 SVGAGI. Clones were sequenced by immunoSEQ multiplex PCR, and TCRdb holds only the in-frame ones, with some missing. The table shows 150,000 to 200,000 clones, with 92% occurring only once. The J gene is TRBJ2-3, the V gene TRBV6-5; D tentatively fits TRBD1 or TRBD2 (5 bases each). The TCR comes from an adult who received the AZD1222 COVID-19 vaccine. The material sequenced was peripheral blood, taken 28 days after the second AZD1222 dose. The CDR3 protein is CASSLRDSTDTQYF. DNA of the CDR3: TGTGCCAGCAGTCTCCGGGACAGCACAGATACGCAGTATTTT.